This T cell receptor beta chain was recorded in a study of graft-versus-host responses after intestinal transplantation. Study background: In this cohort, recipients had multivisceral, liver-intestinal, or isolated intestinal transplants. Study-level findings and limits: Researchers found GvH clones in recipient marrow, and some showed up first in ileum or blood. Clonal ratios of graft-versus-host to host-versus-graft in allografts were high for patients exhibiting graft-donor T cell macrochimerism. Maximum circulating GvH clone levels tracked with early post-transplant HvG decreases.

Note on this clone: Its antigen is as yet unknown.

CDR1 MNHEY and CDR2 SVGAGI come from the germline V gene. The CDR3 length is 12 residues. The ends were cut back, 6 bases at V and 4 bases at J, with 9 bases in the middle. The table came from immunoSEQ multiplex PCR; TCRdb's copy has only in-frame clones and leaves some out. This table holds some 82,000 clones, roughly 91% found once. The chain is built from TRBV6-5 and TRBJ1-1; TRBD1 might be the D (5 bases). This TCR was recovered from a human donor who was the organ donor for an intestinal transplant. The starting material was unstimulated CD8+ T cells sorted from spleen or lymph node cells, obtained before transplant. In nucleotides, the CDR3 is TGTGCCAGCAGGGGGCTGAGCACTGAAGCTTTCTTT. Translated: CASRGLSTEAFF.